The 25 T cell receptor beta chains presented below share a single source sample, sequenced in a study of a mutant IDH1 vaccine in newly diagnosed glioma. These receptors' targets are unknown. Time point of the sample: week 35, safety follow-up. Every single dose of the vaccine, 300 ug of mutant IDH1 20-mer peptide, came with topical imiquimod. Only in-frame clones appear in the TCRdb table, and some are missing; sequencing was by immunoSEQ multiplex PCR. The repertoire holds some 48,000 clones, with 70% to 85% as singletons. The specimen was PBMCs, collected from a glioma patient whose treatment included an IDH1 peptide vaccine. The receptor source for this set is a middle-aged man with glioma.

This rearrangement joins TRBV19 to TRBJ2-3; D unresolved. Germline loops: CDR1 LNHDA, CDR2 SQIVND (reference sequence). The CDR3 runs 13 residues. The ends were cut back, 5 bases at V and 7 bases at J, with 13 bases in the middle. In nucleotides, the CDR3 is TGTGCCAGTAGTGCCGGCGCCCCGAATACGCAGTATTTT. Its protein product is CASSAGAPNTQYF. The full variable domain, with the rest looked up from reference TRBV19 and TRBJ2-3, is DGGITQSPKYLFRKEGQNVTLSCEQNLNHDAMYWYRQDPGQGLRLIYYSQIVNDFQKGDIAEGYSVSREKKESFPLTVTSAQKNPTAFYLCASSAGAPNTQYFGPGTRLTVL.

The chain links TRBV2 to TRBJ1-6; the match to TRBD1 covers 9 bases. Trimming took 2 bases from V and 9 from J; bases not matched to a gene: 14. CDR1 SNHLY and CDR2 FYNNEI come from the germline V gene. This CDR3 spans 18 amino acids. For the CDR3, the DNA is TGTGCCAGCAGTGAATCCCCTACAGGGGGCGCCCGGAGTTCACCCCTCCACTTT. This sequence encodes CASSESPTGGARSSPLHF.

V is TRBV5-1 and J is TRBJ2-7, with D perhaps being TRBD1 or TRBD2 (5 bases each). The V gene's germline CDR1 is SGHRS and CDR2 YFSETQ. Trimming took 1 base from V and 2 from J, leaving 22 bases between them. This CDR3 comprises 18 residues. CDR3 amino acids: CASSLNLFRGDFAYEQYF. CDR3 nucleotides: TGCGCCAGCAGCTTGAATCTGTTTCGAGGGGATTTTGCCTACGAGCAGTACTTC.

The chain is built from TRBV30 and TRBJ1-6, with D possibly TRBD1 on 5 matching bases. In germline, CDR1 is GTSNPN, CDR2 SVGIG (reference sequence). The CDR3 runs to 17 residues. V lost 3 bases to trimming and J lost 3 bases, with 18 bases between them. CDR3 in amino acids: CAWSHLSRQLYNSPLHF. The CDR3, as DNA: TGTGCCTGGAGCCATCTCTCTAGACAGCTCTATAATTCACCCCTCCACTTT. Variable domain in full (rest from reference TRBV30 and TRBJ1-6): SQTIHQWPATLVQPVGSPLSLECTVEGTSNPNLYWYRQAAGRGLQLLFYSVGIGQISSEVPQNLSASRPQDRQFILSSKKLLLSDSGFYLCAWSHLSRQLYNSPLHFGNGTRLTVT.

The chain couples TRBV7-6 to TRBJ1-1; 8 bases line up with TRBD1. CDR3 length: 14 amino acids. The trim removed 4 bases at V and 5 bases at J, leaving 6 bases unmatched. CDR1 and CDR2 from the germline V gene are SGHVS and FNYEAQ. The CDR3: CASSSQGGITEAFF. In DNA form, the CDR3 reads TGTGCCAGCAGCTCACAGGGGGGGATAACTGAAGCTTTCTTT.

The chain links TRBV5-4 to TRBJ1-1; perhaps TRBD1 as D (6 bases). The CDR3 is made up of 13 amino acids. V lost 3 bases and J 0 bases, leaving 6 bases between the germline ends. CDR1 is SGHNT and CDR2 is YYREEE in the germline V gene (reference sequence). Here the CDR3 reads CASSWDMNTEAFF. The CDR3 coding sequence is TGTGCCAGCAGCTGGGACATGAACACTGAAGCTTTCTTT.

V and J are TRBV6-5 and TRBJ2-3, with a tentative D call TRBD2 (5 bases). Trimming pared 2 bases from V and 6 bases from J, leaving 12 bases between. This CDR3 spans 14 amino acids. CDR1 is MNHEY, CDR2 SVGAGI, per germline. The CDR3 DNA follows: TGTGCCAGCAGTTACGGATTCGGCGGGGATACGCAGTATTTT. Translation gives CASSYGFGGDTQYF.

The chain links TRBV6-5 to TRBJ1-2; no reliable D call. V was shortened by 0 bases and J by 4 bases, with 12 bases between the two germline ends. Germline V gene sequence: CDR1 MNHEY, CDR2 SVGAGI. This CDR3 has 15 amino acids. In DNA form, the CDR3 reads TGTGCCAGCAGTTACTCCGCTATTCTAGGCTATGGCTACACCTTC. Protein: CASSYSAILGYGYTF.

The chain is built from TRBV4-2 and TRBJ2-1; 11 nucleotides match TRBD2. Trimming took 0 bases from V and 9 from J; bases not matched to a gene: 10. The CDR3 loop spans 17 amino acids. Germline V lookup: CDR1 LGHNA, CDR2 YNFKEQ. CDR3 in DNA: TGTGCCAGCAGCCAAGAAAGCGTAGCGGGGGGGCCGGGTGAGCAGTTCTTC. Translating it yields CASSQESVAGGPGEQFF.

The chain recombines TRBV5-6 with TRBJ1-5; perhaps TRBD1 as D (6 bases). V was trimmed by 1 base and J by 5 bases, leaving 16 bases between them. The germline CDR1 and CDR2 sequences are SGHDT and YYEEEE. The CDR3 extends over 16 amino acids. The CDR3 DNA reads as TGTGCCAGCAGCTTGAACTCAGGGGCGGGCGATCAGCCCCAGCATTTT. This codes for CASSLNSGAGDQPQHF.

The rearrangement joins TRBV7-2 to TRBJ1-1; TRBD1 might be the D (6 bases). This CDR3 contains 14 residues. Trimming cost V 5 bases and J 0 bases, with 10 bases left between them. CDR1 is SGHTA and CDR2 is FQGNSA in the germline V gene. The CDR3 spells CASSRGQLNTEAFF. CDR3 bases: TGTGCCAGCAGCCGAGGACAGTTGAACACTGAAGCTTTCTTT. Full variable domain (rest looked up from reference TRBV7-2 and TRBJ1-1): GAGVSQSPSNKVTEKGKDVELRCDPISGHTALYWYRQSLGQGLEFLIYFQGNSAPDKSGLPSDRFSAERTGGSVSTLTIQRTQQEDSAVYLCASSRGQLNTEAFFGQGTRLTVV.

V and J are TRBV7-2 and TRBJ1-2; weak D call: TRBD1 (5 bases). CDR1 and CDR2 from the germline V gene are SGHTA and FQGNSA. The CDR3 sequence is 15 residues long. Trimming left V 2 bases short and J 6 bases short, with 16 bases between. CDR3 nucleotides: TGTGCCAGCAGCTTAACCCCTCTCGGGGGGGATGGCTACACCTTC. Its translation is CASSLTPLGGDGYTF.

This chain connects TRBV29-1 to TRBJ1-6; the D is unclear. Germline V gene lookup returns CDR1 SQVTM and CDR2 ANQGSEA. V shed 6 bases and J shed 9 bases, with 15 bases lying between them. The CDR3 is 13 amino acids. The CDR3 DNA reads TGCAGCGTGCAAGAGGGTTCCTCTTCACCCCTCCACTTT. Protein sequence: CSVQEGSSSPLHF.

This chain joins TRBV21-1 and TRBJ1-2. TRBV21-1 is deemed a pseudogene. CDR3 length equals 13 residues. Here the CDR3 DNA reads TGTGCCAGCAGCAGGGGAGACAGCTATGGCTACACCTTC. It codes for CASSRGDSYGYTF.

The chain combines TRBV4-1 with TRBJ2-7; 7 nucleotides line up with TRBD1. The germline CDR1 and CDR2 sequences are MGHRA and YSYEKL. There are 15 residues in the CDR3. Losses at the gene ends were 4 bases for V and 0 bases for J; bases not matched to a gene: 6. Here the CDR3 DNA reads TGCGCCAGCAGCCGCATGCGGACAGGCTCCTACGAGCAGTACTTC. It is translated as CASSRMRTGSYEQYF.

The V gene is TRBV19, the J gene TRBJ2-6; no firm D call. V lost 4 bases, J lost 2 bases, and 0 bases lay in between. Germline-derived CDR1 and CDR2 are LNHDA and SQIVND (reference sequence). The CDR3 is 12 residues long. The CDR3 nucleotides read TGTGCCAGTAGTACTGGGGCCAACGTCCTGACTTTC. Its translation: CASSTGANVLTF. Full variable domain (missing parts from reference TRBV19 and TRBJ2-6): DGGITQSPKYLFRKEGQNVTLSCEQNLNHDAMYWYRQDPGQGLRLIYYSQIVNDFQKGDIAEGYSVSREKKESFPLTVTSAQKNPTAFYLCASSTGANVLTFGAGSRLTVL.

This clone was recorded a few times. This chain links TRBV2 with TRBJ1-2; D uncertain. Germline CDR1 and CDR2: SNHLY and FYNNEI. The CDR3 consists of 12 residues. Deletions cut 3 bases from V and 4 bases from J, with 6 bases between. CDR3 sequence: CASSEMGYGYTF. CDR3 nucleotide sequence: TGTGCCAGCAGTGAGATGGGCTATGGCTACACCTTC.

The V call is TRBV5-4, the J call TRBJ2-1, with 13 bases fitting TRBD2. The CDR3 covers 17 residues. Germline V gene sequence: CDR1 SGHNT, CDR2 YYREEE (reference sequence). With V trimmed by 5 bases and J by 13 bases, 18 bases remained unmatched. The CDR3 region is CASSYGGARGTSGAQFF. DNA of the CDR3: TGTGCCAGCAGTTACGGGGGTGCCCGCGGGACTAGCGGGGCACAGTTCTTC.

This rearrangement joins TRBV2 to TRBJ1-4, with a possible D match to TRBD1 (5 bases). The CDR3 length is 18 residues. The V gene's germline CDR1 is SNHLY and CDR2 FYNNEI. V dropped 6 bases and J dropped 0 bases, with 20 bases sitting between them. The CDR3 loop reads CASSLRGTAVSTNEKLFF. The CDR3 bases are TGTGCCAGCAGCCTAAGAGGGACTGCAGTGTCAACTAATGAAAAACTGTTTTTT.

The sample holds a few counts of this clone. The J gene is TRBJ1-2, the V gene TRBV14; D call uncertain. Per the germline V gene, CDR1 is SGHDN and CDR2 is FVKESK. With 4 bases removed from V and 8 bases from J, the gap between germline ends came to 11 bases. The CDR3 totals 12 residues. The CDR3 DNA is TGTGCCAGCAGCCCCGTGACTTGGGGCTACACCTTC. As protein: CASSPVTWGYTF.

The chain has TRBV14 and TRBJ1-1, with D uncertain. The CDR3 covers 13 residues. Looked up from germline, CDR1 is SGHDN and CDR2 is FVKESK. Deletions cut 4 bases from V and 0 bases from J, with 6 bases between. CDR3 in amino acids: CASSRFMNTEAFF. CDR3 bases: TGTGCCAGCAGCCGATTTATGAACACTGAAGCTTTCTTT.

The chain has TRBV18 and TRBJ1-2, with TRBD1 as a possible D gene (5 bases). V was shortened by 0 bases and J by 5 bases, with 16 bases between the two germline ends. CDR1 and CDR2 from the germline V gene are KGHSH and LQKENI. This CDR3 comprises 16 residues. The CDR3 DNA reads TGTGCCAGCTCACCACCTCAGGGAACCCATCGATATGGCTACACCTTC. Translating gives CASSPPQGTHRYGYTF.

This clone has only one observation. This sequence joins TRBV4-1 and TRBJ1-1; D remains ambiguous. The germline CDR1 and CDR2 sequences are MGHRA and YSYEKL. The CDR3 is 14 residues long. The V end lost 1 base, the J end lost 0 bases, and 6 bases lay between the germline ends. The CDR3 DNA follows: TGCGCCAGCAGCCAAGTGGCCTTGAACACTGAAGCTTTCTTT. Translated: CASSQVALNTEAFF.

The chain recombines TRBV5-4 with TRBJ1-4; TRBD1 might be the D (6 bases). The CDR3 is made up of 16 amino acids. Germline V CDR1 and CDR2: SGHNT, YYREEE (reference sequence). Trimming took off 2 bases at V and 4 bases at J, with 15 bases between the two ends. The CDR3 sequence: CASSFFQQGRNEKLFF. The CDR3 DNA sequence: TGTGCCAGCAGCTTTTTCCAACAGGGTCGTAATGAAAAACTGTTTTTT. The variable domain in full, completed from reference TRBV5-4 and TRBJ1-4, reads ETGVTQSPTHLIKTRGQQVTLRCSSQSGHNTVSWYQQALGQGPQFIFQYYREEENGRGNFPPRFSGLQFPNYSSELNVNALELDDSALYLCASSFFQQGRNEKLFFGSGTQLSVL.

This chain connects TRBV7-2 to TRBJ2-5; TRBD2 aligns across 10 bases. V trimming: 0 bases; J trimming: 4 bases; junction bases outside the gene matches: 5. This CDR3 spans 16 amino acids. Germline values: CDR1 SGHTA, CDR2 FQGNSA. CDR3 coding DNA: TGTGCCAGCAGCTTAGCCGGGACTAGCGTTGGAGAGACCCAGTACTTC. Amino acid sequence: CASSLAGTSVGETQYF.